Sequencing of this TCR beta chain was carried out in a study of blood T cell repertoires in COVID-19. This clone was observed once. Other DNA variants within this sample encode the same CDR3. As originally analysed: It was from reference gene primer amplification that nucleated cell counts were estimated. Measured with immunoSEQ multiplex PCR; TCRdb has only the in-frame clones, and not every one. The DNA was the basis for D and trimming; V, J and clone size are from that table. The sample has 90,000 or so clones; roughly 70% are singletons. CDR1 and CDR2 from the germline V gene are SGHRS and YFSETQ. This CDR3 comprises 14 residues. Between the trimmed V and J ends, which lost 2 bases and 2 bases, there was a span of 10 bases.

The sequence came from a woman of 80 years or more with acute or convalescent COVID-19. Sequencing used peripheral blood. The chain joins TRBV5-1 to TRBJ1-2; D not certain. The CDR3 here is CASSFGDTNYGYTF. Here the CDR3 DNA reads TGCGCCAGCAGCTTTGGAGATACAAACTATGGCTACACCTTC. Drawing the rest from reference TRBV5-1 and TRBJ1-2, the complete variable domain is KAGVTQTPRYLIKTRGQQVTLSCSPISGHRSVSWYQQTPGQGLQFLFEYFSETQRNKGNFPGRFSGRQFSNSRSEMNVSTLELGDSALYLCASSFGDTNYGYTFGSGTRLTVV.